The T cell receptor beta chain described here comes from a study of blood T cell repertoires in COVID-19. Donors were grouped by their self-reported clinical history. The CDR3 covers 15 residues. Trimming stripped 3 bases from V and 2 bases from J, with 17 bases between. Germline V gene lookup returns CDR1 DFQATT and CDR2 SNEGSKA (reference sequence). Authors' data handling: Amplification with reference gene primers provided the estimates of nucleated cell counts. This table comes from immunoSEQ multiplex PCR, and its TCRdb copy is limited to in-frame clones, with some not included. Clonal size and the V and J genes are those of that table, whereas D and trimming came from the DNA. The sample gives 300,000 to 450,000 clones, about 88% of which show up once; 0.9% to 1.5% is in the top ten. In this sample, this clone turned up once.

Sequencing used PBMCs or T cells enriched from blood (not recorded which). The TCR sequence derives from a woman aged 18-35 years who had recovered from COVID-19. J is TRBJ2-7 and V is TRBV20-1, with a possible D match to TRBD1 (5 bases). CDR3 protein: CSASQGTGRTYEQYF. The DNA of the CDR3 is TGCAGTGCTAGTCAGGGTACAGGACGGACCTACGAGCAGTACTTC.